The source of this TCR beta chain is a study of Graves' ophthalmopathy and Graves' hyperthyroidism. The overall study: The study drew peripheral blood at initial diagnosis, before any treatment. Study-wide findings and caveats: Most thyroid-expanded clonotypes exceeding 0.001 frequency were also found in blood. Sensitivity of about 90% and specificity of approximately 76% were achieved when a 13-signature model separated ophthalmopathy from stable hyperthyroidism.

Investigators amplified TCR beta CDR3 regions from RNA transcripts. First-round RT-PCR used HTBI primers; second-round multiplex PCR followed. TCRdb ran MiXCR on the multiplex PCR reads and lists one entry per CDR3 protein. Of a few hundred thousand distinct CDR3 sequences in the sample, roughly 17% were seen once. Pregnant or lactating patients and those with other autoimmune diseases or uncontrolled infections were excluded. The CDR3 loop spans 16 amino acids. The V gene end was trimmed by 0 bases and the J gene end by 2 bases; junction bases not matched to a gene: 3. Germline V gene data show CDR1 as MDHEN and CDR2 as SYDVKM. This clonotype has ten or more counts. What it recognizes is unknown.

This sequence joins TRBV28 and TRBJ2-2; 7 positions agree with TRBD2. The clonotype originates from an adult woman with stable Graves' hyperthyroidism. The sample consisted of peripheral blood. This chain's CDR3 is CASSLWGTTNTGELFF. DNA for the CDR3: TGTGCCAGCAGTTTATGGGGGACTACCAACACCGGGGAGCTGTTTTTT. Supplemented by reference TRBV28 and TRBJ2-2, the full variable domain reads DVKVTQSSRYLVKRTGEKVFLECVQDMDHENMFWYRQDPGLGLRLIYFSYDVKMKEKGDIPEGYSVSREKKERFSLILESASTNQTSMYLCASSLWGTTNTGELFFGEGSRLTVL.